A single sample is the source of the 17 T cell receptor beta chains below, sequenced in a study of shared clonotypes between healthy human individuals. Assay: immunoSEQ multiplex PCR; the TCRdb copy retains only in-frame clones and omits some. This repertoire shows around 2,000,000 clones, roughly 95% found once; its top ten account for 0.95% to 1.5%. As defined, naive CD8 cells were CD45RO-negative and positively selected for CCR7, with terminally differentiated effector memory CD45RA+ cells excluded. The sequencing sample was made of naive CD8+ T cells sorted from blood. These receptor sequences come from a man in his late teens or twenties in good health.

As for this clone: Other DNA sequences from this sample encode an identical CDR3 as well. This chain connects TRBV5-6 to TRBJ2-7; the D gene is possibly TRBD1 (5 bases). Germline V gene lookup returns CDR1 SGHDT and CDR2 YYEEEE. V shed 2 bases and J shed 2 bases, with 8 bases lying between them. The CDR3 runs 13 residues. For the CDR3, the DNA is TGTGCCAGCAGCTTTGAAGGGGCCTACGAGCAGTACTTC. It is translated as CASSFEGAYEQYF.

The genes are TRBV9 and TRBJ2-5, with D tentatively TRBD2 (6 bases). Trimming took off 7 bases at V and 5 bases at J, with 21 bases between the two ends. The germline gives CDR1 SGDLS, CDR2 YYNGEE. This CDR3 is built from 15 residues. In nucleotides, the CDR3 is TGTGCCAGCTCGCTGGAGGGGACCCAAGGCGAGACCCAGTACTTC. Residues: CASSLEGTQGETQYF.

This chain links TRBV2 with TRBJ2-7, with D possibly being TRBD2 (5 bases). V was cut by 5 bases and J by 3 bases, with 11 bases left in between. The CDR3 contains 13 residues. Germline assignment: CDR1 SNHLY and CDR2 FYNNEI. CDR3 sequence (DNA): TGTGCCAGCAGTTACCGGGATGTCTACGAGCAGTACTTC. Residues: CASSYRDVYEQYF.

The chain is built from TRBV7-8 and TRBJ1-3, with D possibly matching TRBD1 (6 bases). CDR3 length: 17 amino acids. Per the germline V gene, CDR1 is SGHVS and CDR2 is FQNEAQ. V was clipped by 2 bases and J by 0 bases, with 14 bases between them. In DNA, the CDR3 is TGTGCCAGCAGCTTAAATCCGGAAGGGGGCTCTGGAAACACCATATATTTT. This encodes CASSLNPEGGSGNTIYF.

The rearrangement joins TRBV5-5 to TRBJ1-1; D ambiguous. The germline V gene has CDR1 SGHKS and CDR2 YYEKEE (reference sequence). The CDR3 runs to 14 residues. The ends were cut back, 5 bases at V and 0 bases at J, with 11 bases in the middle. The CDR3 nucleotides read TGTGCCAGCAGATACGGAAACATGAACACTGAAGCTTTCTTT. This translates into CASRYGNMNTEAFF.

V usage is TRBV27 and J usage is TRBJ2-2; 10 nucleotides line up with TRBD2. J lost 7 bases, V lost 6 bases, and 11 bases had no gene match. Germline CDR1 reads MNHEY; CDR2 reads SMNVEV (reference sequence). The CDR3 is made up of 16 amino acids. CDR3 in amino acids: CASSGGSGRVHGELFF. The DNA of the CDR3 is TGTGCCAGCAGCGGTGGAAGCGGGAGGGTCCACGGGGAGCTGTTTTTT.

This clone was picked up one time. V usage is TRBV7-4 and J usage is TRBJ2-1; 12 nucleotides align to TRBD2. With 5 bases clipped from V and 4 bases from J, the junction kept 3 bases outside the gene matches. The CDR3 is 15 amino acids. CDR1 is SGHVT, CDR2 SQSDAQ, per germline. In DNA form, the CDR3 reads TGTGCCAGCAGCCCGGGACTAGCGGGTTACAATGAGCAGTTCTTC. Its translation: CASSPGLAGYNEQFF.

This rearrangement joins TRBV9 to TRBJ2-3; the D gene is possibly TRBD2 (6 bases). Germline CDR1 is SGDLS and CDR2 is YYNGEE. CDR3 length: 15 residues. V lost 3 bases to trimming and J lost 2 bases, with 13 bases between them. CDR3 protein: CASSAAGTSTDTQYF. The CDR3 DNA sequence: TGTGCCAGCAGCGCCGCCGGGACTTCCACAGATACGCAGTATTTT.

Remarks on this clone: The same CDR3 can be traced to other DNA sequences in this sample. CDR3 in amino acids: CASSQQGTEAFF. CDR3 coding DNA: TGCGCCAGCAGCCAACAGGGGACTGAAGCTTTCTTT. The chain recombines TRBV4-1 with TRBJ1-1; D is perhaps TRBD1 (6 bases). This CDR3 region has 12 residues. The germline V gene encodes CDR1 MGHRA and CDR2 YSYEKL. The V end lost 2 bases, the J end lost 5 bases, and 6 bases lay between the germline ends.

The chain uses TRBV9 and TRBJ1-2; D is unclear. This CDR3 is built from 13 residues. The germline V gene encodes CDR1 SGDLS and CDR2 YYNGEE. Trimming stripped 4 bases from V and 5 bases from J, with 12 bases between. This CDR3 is CASSQGSVYGYTF. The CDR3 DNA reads TGTGCCAGCAGCCAAGGCTCAGTTTATGGCTACACCTTC.

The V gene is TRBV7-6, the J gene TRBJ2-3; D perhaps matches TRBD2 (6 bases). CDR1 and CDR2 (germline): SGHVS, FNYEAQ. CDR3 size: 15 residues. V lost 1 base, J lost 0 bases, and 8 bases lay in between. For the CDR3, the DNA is TGTGCCAGCAGCTTAGGGACTACAAGCACAGATACGCAGTATTTT. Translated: CASSLGTTSTDTQYF.

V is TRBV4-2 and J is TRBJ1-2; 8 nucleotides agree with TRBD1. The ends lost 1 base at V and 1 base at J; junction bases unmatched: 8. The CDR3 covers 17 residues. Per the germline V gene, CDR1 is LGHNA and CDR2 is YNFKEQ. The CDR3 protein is CASSQVLTGAINYGYTF. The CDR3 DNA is TGTGCCAGCAGCCAAGTACTGACAGGGGCCATTAACTATGGCTACACCTTC.

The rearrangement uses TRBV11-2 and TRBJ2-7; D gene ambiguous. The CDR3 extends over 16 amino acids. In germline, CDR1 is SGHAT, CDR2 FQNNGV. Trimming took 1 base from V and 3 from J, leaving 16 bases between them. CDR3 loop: CASSLVAGNSFYEQYF. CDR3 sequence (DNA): TGTGCCAGCAGCTTAGTGGCAGGTAATTCTTTCTACGAGCAGTACTTC.

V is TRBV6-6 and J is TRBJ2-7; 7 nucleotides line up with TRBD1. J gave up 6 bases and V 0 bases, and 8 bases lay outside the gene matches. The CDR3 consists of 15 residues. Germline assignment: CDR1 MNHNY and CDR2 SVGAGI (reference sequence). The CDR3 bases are TGTGCCAGCAGTTACTCCCGACAGGGCAGTGGCGAGCAGTACTTC. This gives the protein CASSYSRQGSGEQYF.

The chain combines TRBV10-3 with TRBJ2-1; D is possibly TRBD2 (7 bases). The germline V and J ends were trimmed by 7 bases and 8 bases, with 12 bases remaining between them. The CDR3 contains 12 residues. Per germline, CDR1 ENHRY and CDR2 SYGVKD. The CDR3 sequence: CAITGGGDEQFF. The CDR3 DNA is TGTGCCATCACGGGGGGCGGGGATGAGCAGTTCTTC.

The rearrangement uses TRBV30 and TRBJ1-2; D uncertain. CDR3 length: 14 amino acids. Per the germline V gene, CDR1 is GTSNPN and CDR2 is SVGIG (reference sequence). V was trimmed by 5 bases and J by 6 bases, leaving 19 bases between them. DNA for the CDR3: TGTGCCTGGGGACGGCTCCGGACGGCGGATGGCTACACCTTC. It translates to CAWGRLRTADGYTF.

CDR3 amino acids: CASSQEVQGLYWEQYF. The CDR3 nucleotides are TGCGCCAGCAGCCAAGAAGTCCAGGGTCTTTATTGGGAGCAGTACTTC. The rearrangement joins TRBV4-1 to TRBJ2-7, with D tentatively TRBD1 (5 bases). Germline CDR1 reads MGHRA; CDR2 reads YSYEKL. The CDR3 consists of 16 residues. V was shortened by 0 bases and J by 7 bases, with 19 bases between the two germline ends.